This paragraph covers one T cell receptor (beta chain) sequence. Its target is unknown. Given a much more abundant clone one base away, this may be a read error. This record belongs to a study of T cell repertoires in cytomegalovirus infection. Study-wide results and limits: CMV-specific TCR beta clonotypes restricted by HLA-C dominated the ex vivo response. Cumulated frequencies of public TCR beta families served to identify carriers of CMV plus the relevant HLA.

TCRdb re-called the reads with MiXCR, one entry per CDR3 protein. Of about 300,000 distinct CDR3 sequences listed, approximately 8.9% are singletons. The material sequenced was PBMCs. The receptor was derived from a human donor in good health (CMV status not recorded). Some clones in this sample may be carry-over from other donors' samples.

The CDR3 DNA reads TGTGCCAGCAGCCAATCACCCTACGAGCAGTACGTC. Amino acid sequence: CASSQSPYEQYV. The rearrangement uses TRBV14 and TRBJ2-7; D uncertain. The CDR3 runs to 12 residues. Germline V CDR1 and CDR2: SGHDN, FVKESK. V was pared by 2 bases and J by 2 bases, with 4 bases between.